This is a list of T cell receptor beta chains from one sample in a study of identical twins. TCRdb ran MiXCR on the 5' RACE reads and lists one entry per CDR3 protein. The table lists fewer than 800,000 distinct CDR3 sequences, roughly 7.1% of them singletons. This sample was also put to use in a study of yellow fever vaccine responses in identical twins.

The source material was PBMCs. The receptor set was obtained from a woman aged 18-29 years in good health. The CDR3 runs from the conserved cysteine through the conserved F or W. The order of the fields is V gene, J gene, clone size, D gene, CDR3 DNA, CDR3 protein. A D gene is named only where the DNA matches it firmly. A row's size may be missing; if present it is once, few, many or a size class.

TRBV20-1	TRBJ2-2	many	.	TGCAGTGCTAGAGAGGGTGGACAGCCCACCGGGGAGCTGTTTTTT	CSAREGGQPTGELFF
TRBV6-1	TRBJ1-1	many	.	TGTGCCAGCAGTCGGACAACGAACACTGAAGCTTTCTTT	CASSRTTNTEAFF
TRBV5-6	TRBJ1-1	few	.	TGTGCCAGCAGCCCGGGTGGGGTGAGCGCTGAAGCTTTCTTT	CASSPGGVSAEAFF
TRBV5-1	TRBJ2-2	many	TRBD1	TGCGCCAGCAGCTTGCGTCCAGTAGGAGACAGGGAATACACCGGGGAGCTGTTTTTT	CASSLRPVGDREYTGELFF
TRBV7-2	TRBJ1-6	many	.	TGTGCCAGCAGCTTACGCAGGGTCTATAATTCACCCCTCCACTTT	CASSLRRVYNSPLHF
TRBV12-3/TRBV12-4	TRBJ1-1	few	TRBD1	TGTGCCAGCAGTTTCTCGGGACAGTCGATGAACACTGAAGCTTTCTTT	CASSFSGQSMNTEAFF
TRBV7-2	TRBJ2-1	.	.	TGTGCCAGCAGCTTAGACGGGAGTGTCAATGAGCAGTTCTTC	CASSLDGSVNEQFF
TRBV5-1	TRBJ2-6	.	.	TGCGCCAGCAGCATCATCACCAAGGGGGCCAACGTCCTGACTTTC	CASSIITKGANVLTF
TRBV15	TRBJ1-5	few	TRBD1	TGTGCCACCAGCAGAGACGACAGGGAATATCTCTTCAATCAGCCCCAGCATTTT	CATSRDDREYLFNQPQHF
TRBV7-9	TRBJ1-5	many	.	TGTGCCAGCGCCAAAGACTATCAGCCCCAGCATTTT	CASAKDYQPQHF
TRBV7-2	TRBJ2-1	many	TRBD2	TGTGCCAGCAGCTACGGGACTAGCGGGTATGAGCAGTTCTTC	CASSYGTSGYEQFF
TRBV21-1	TRBJ1-5	.	.	TGTGCCAGCATCCTGACCTCCGGGACAGATCCCTATAGCAATCAGCCCCAGCATTTT	CASILTSGTDPYSNQPQHF
TRBV18	TRBJ1-1	.	.	TGTGCCAGCTCGGGGGGGGCAAGGAACACTGAAGCTTTCTTT	CASSGGARNTEAFF
TRBV5-6	TRBJ2-1	few	.	TGTGCCAGCAGCTCGACAACGGCCTACAATGAGCAGTTCTTC	CASSSTTAYNEQFF
TRBV5-1	TRBJ1-1	many	.	TGCGCCAGCAGCTTCGGAGGACAGCTGAACACTGAAGCTTTCTTT	CASSFGGQLNTEAFF
TRBV28	TRBJ2-7	.	TRBD1	TGTGCCAGCAAGACAGGGGGCTGGGAGCAGTACTTC	CASKTGGWEQYF
TRBV5-1	TRBJ2-1	many	.	TGCGCCAGCAGCTTCCAGGGGAAACAGTTCTTC	CASSFQGKQFF
TRBV5-1	TRBJ1-5	many	.	TGCGCCAGCAGCTTGGTGGGCAATCAGCCCCAGCATTTT	CASSLVGNQPQHF
TRBV12-3/TRBV12-4	TRBJ1-4	many	.	TGTGCCAGCAGTTTTGCAGGGGAAAAACTGTTTTTT	CASSFAGEKLFF
TRBV12-3/TRBV12-4	TRBJ2-1	.	TRBD1	TGTGCCAGCGGAACGACAGGGGGCGGGAATGAGCAGTTCTTC	CASGTTGGGNEQFF
TRBV28	TRBJ2-1	few	TRBD2	TGTGCCAGCATTCAAGCGGGAGCGCTATACAATGAGCAGTTCTTC	CASIQAGALYNEQFF
TRBV20-1	TRBJ1-2	.	TRBD1	TGCAGTGCTAGAGATCAGGACAGGGGGCGCGGCGGCTATGGCTACACCTTC	CSARDQDRGRGGYGYTF
TRBV15	TRBJ2-4	.	.	TGTGCCACCAGATACTCCAGCGGAGACACGCGAGGTCCTAGTCTAGCCAAAAACATTCAGTACTTC	CATRYSSGDTRGPSLAKNIQYF
TRBV14	TRBJ2-2	.	.	TGTGCCAGCAGCCAAGATATTGGGTCCTTGTACACCGGGGAGCTGTTTTTT	CASSQDIGSLYTGELFF
TRBV5-5	TRBJ2-1	many	.	TGTGCCAGCAGCCCGACAGGACTCAATGAGCAGTTCTTC	CASSPTGLNEQFF
TRBV10-1	TRBJ1-1	many	.	TGCGCCAGCAGTGATGGCACACTGAACACTGAAGCTTTCTTT	CASSDGTLNTEAFF
TRBV7-2	TRBJ2-3	many	.	TGTGCCAGCAGCCAAGCCACCCGGGGAGAAACCACAGATACGCAGTATTTT	CASSQATRGETTDTQYF
TRBV5-1	TRBJ1-1	.	TRBD1	TGCGCCAGCAGCCTGGGACAGGCCAGCACTGAAGCTTTCTTT	CASSLGQASTEAFF
TRBV12-3/TRBV12-4	TRBJ2-1	many	TRBD2	TGTGCCAGCAGTCCTGGGACTAGCGGGATTCCCCTGAGGTCCTACAATGAGCAGTTCTTC	CASSPGTSGIPLRSYNEQFF
TRBV5-1	TRBJ2-2	many	.	TGCGCCAGCAGCTTGTCAACGAACACCGGGGAGCTGTTTTTT	CASSLSTNTGELFF
TRBV2	TRBJ2-1	few	TRBD2	TGTGCCACCCCGGGACTACCCAATGAGCAGTTCTTC	CATPGLPNEQFF
TRBV3-1	TRBJ2-5	many	.	TGTGCCAGCAGCCAAGGACTACAAGAGACCCAGTACTTC	CASSQGLQETQYF
TRBV5-1	TRBJ1-1	.	.	TGCGCCAGCAGCTTCGTAGGCGGTGAAGCTTTCTTT	CASSFVGGEAFF
TRBV29-1	TRBJ2-1	few	.	TGCAGCGTTGGAGATCAGGGACGGCACAATGAGCAGTTCTTC	CSVGDQGRHNEQFF
TRBV6-2/TRBV6-3	TRBJ2-5	.	TRBD2	TGTGCCAGCAGTTACTTGGGACTAGCGGGGAGGTACCAAGAGACCCAGTACTTC	CASSYLGLAGRYQETQYF
TRBV10-3	TRBJ2-1	.	TRBD2	TGTGCCATCACTGAGACTAGCGGGCCCGTCAATGAGCAGTTCTTC	CAITETSGPVNEQFF
TRBV27	TRBJ1-5	many	.	TGTGCCAGCAGTTTAACAGCCGCTAATAGCAATCAGCCCCAGCATTTT	CASSLTAANSNQPQHF
TRBV28	TRBJ2-1	.	TRBD2	TGTGCCAGCAGCTTAGTTCCGGGACTAGCTTACAATGAGCAGTTCTTC	CASSLVPGLAYNEQFF
TRBV7-3	TRBJ2-1	.	.	TGTGCCAGCAGCTCGACTAACCCGAGCTCCTACAATGAGCAGTTCTTC	CASSSTNPSSYNEQFF
TRBV4-1	TRBJ1-5	few	.	TGCGCCAGCAGTGCCAGACAGGATAGCAATCAGCCCCAGCATTTT	CASSARQDSNQPQHF
TRBV11-1	TRBJ2-1	few	TRBD1	TGTGCCAGCAGCTTCGGACAGGGGCCTGGAGAGGGATACAATGAGCAGTTCTTC	CASSFGQGPGEGYNEQFF
TRBV7-2	TRBJ2-2	few	TRBD2	TGTGCCAGCAGCCCACGGACTAGCTCCACCGGGGAGCTGTTTTTT	CASSPRTSSTGELFF